This TCR beta chain emerged from a study of blood T cell repertoires in COVID-19. Overall study context: Sample material is recorded as cDNA or gDNA derived from T cells, B-cell-depleted T cells, or PBMCs.

Patients in Seattle were enrolled during active infection, then followed longitudinally. The V gene end was trimmed by 7 bases and the J gene end by 8 bases; junction bases not matched to a gene: 19. CDR3 size: 17 residues. Germline V gene lookup returns CDR1 WNHNN and CDR2 SYGVQD (reference sequence). How the authors handled the data: Amplification from reference gene primers served as the basis for estimated nucleated cell counts. Repertoires were generated with immunoSEQ multiplex PCR, while TCRdb's copy carries only in-frame clones and drops some. V, J and clone size reflect that table, while D and trimming were determined from the DNA. This sample has 150,000 to 200,000 clones; approximately 85% occur once, and the top ten carry 8.1%.

The chain joins TRBV10-1 to TRBJ1-4, with 7 bases that match TRBD1. The sequencing sample was made of peripheral blood. The sequence was obtained from a woman aged 55-70 years with COVID-19, enrolled during active disease. CDR3 residues: CASTPDRVRIEREKLFF. CDR3 bases: TGCGCCAGCACCCCCGACAGGGTGAGAATTGAAAGAGAAAAACTGTTTTTT.